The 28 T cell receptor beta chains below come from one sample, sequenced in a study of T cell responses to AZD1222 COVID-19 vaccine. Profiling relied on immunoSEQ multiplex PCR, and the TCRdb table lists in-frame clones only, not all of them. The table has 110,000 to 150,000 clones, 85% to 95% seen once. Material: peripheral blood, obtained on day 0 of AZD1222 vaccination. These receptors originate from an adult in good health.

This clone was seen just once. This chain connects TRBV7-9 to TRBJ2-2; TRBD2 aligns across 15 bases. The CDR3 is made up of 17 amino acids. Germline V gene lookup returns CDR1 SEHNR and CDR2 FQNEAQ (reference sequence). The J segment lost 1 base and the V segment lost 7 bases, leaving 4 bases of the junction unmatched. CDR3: CASIRGLAGGNTGELFF. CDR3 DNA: TGTGCCAGCATCCGGGGACTAGCGGGAGGGAACACCGGGGAGCTGTTTTTT.

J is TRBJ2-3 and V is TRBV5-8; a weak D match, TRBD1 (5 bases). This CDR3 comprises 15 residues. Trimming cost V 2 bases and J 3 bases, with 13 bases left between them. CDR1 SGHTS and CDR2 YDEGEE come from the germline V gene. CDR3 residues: CASSFKGVVTDTQYF. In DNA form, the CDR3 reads TGTGCCAGCAGCTTCAAAGGGGTTGTAACAGATACGCAGTATTTT.

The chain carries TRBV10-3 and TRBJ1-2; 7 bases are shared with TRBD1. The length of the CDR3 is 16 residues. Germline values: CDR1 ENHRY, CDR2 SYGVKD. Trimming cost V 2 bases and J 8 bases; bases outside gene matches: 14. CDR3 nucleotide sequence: TGTGCCATCAGTGAGCCGATTCCAAACAGGGGATTGGGCTACACCTTC. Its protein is CAISEPIPNRGLGYTF.

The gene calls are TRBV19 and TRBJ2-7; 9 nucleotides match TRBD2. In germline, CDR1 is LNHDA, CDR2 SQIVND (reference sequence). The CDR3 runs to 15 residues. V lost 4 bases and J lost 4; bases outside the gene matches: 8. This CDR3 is CASSTRLAETYEQYF. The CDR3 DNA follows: TGTGCCAGTAGTACCCGACTAGCGGAGACATACGAGCAGTACTTC. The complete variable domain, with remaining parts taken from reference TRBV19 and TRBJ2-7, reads DGGITQSPKYLFRKEGQNVTLSCEQNLNHDAMYWYRQDPGQGLRLIYYSQIVNDFQKGDIAEGYSVSREKKESFPLTVTSAQKNPTAFYLCASSTRLAETYEQYFGPGTRLTVT.

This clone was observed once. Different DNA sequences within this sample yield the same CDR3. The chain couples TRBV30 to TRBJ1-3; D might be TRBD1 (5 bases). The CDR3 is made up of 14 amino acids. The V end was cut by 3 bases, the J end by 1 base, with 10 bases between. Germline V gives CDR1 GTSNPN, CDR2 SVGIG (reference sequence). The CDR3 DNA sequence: TGTGCCTGGAGCCGCGGGGGGTCTGGAAACACCATATATTTT. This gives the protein CAWSRGGSGNTIYF.

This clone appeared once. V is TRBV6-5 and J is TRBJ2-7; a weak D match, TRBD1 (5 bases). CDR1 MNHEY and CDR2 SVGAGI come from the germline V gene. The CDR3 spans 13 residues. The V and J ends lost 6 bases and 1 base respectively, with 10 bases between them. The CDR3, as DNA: TGTGCCAGCAGGGACCAGGGATCCTACGAGCAGTACTTC. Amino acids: CASRDQGSYEQYF.

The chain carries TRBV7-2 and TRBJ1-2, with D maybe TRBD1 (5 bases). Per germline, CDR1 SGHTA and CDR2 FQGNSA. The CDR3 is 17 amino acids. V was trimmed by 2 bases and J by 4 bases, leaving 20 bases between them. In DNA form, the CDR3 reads TGTGCCAGCAGCTTACAGATTGTACGTCGGGGGGGCTATGGCTACACCTTC. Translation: CASSLQIVRRGGYGYTF.

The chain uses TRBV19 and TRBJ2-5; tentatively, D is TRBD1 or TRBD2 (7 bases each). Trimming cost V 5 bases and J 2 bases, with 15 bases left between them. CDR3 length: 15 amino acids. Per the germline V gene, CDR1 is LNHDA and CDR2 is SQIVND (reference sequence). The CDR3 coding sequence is TGTGCCAGTAGTCAGGCAGGGGGGGGACAAGAGACCCAGTACTTC. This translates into CASSQAGGGQETQYF. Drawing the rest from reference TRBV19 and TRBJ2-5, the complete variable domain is DGGITQSPKYLFRKEGQNVTLSCEQNLNHDAMYWYRQDPGQGLRLIYYSQIVNDFQKGDIAEGYSVSREKKESFPLTVTSAQKNPTAFYLCASSQAGGGQETQYFGPGTRLLVL.

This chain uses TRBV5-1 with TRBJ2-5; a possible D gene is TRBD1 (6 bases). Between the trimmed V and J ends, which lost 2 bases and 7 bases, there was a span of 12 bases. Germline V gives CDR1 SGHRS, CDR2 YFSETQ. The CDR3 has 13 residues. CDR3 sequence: CASSFNQGGTQYF. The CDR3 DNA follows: TGCGCCAGCAGCTTCAACCAAGGGGGGACCCAGTACTTC.

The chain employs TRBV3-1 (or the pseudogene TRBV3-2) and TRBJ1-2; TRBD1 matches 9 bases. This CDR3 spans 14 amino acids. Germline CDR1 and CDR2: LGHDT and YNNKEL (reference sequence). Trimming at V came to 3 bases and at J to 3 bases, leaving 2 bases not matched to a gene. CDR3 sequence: CASSQRQGDYGYTF. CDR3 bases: TGTGCCAGCAGCCAGAGACAGGGGGACTATGGCTACACCTTC.

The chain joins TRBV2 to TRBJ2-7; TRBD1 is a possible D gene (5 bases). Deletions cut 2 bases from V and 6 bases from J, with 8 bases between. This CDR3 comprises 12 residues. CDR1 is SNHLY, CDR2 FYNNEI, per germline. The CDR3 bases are TGTGCCAGCAGTGAACAGGGTCGCGAGCAGTACTTC. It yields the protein CASSEQGREQYF.

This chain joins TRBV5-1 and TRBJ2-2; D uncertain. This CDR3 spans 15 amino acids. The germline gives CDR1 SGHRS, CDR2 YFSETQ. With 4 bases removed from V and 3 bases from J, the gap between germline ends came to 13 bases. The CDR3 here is CASSPRLSDTGELFF. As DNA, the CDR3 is TGCGCCAGCAGCCCCCGTTTGTCTGACACCGGGGAGCTGTTTTTT.

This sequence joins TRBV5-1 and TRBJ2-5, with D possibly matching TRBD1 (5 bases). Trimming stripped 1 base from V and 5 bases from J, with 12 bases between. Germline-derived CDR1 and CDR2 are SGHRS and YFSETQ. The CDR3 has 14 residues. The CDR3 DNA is TGCGCCAGCAGCTTGTCGCAGGGAAGCGAGACCCAGTACTTC. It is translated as CASSLSQGSETQYF.

The CDR3 spells CSARDGTGQYF. The CDR3 DNA follows: TGCAGTGCTAGAGATGGGACAGGGCAGTACTTC. This chain links TRBV20-1 with TRBJ2-7; 8 bases match TRBD1. CDR1 is DFQATT, CDR2 SNEGSKA, per germline (reference sequence). V trimming: 0 bases; J trimming: 9 bases; junction bases outside the gene matches: 1. CDR3 length: 11 amino acids.

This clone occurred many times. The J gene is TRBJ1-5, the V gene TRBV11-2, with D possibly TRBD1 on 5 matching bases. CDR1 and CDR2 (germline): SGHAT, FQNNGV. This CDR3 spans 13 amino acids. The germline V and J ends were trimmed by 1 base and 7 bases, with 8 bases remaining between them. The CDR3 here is CASSLGGLQPQHF. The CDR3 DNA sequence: TGTGCCAGCAGCTTAGGGGGCCTGCAGCCCCAGCATTTT.

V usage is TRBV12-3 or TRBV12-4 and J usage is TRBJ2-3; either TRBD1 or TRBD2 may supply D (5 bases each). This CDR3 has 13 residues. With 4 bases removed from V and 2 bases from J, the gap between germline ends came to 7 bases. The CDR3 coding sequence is TGTGCCAGCAGTTGGGACCTCACAGATACGCAGTATTTT. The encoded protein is CASSWDLTDTQYF.

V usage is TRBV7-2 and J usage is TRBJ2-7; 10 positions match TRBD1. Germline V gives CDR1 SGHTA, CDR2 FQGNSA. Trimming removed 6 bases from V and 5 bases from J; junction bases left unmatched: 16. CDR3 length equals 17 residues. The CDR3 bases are TGTGCCAGCAGGCATTATCCTGCACGACAGGGGGCCCACGAGCAGTACTTC. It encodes CASRHYPARQGAHEQYF.

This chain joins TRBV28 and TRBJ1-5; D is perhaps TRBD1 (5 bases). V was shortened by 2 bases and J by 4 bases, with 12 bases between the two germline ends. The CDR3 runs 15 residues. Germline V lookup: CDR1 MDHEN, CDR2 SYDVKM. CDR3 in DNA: TGTGCCAGCAGTTTAGTGCAGGGTGAGAATCAGCCCCAGCATTTT. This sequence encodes CASSLVQGENQPQHF.

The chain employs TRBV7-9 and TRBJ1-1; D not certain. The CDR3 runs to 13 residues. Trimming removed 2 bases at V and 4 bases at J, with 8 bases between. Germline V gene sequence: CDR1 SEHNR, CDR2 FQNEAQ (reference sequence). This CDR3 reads CASSLLGGTEAFF. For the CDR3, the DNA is TGTGCCAGCAGCTTATTGGGAGGCACTGAAGCTTTCTTT.

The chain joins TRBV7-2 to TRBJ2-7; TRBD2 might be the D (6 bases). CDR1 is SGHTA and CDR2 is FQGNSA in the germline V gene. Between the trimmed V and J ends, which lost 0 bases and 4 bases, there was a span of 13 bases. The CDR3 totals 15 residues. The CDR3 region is CASSLAMAGIYEQYF. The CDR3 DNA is TGTGCCAGCAGCTTAGCGATGGCGGGAATATACGAGCAGTACTTC.

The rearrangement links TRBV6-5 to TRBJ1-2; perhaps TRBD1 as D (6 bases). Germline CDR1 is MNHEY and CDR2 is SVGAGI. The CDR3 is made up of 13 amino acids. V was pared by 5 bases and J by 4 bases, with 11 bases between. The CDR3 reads CASSPGGAYGYTF. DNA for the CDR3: TGTGCCAGCAGTCCGGGGGGGGCCTATGGCTACACCTTC.

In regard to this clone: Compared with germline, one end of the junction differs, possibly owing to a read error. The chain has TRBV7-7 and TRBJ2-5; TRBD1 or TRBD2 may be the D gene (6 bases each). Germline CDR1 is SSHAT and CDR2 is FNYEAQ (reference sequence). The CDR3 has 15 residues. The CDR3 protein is CASSFGDPGGETQYF. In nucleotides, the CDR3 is TGTGCTAGCAGCTTCGGGGACCCCGGGGGCGAGACCCAGTACTTC.

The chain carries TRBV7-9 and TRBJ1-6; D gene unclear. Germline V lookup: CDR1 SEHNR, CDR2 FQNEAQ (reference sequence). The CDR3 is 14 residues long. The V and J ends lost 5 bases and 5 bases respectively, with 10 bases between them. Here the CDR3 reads CASSLGRNNSPLHF. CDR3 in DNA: TGTGCCAGCAGCCTCGGGAGGAATAATTCACCCCTCCACTTT.

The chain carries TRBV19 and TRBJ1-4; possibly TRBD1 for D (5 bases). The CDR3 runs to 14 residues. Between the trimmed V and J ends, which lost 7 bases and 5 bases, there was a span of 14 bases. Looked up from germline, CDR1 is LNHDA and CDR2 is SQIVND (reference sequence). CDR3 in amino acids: CASIGRDENEKLFF. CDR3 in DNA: TGTGCCAGTATTGGGAGGGACGAGAATGAAAAACTGTTTTTT.

CDR3 protein: CASSHTPSDNEKLFF. As DNA, the CDR3 is TGTGCCAGCAGCCACACCCCAAGCGATAATGAAAAACTGTTTTTT. The chain carries TRBV7-8 and TRBJ1-4; the D is unclear. Germline values: CDR1 SGHVS, CDR2 FQNEAQ. Trimming left V 5 bases short and J 4 bases short, with 14 bases between. This CDR3 comprises 15 residues.

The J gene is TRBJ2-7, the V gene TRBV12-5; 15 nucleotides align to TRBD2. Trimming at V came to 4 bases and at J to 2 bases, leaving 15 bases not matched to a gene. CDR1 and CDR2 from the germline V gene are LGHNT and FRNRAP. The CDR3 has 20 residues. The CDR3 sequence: CASGSKTPGLAGGTTYEQYF. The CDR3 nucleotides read TGTGCTAGTGGTTCCAAAACCCCAGGACTAGCGGGAGGGACCACCTACGAGCAGTACTTC. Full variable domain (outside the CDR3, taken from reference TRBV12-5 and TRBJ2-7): DARVTQTPRHKVTEMGQEVTMRCQPILGHNTVFWYRQTMMQGLELLAYFRNRAPLDDSGMPKDRFSAEMPDATLATLKIQPSEPRDSAVYFCASGSKTPGLAGGTTYEQYFGPGTRLTVT.

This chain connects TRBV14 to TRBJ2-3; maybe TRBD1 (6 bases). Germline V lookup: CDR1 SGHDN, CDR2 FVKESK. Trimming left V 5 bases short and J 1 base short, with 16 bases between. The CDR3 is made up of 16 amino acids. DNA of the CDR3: TGTGCCAGCAGCTCCCTATTGGGACAAGGCACAGATACGCAGTATTTT. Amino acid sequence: CASSSLLGQGTDTQYF.

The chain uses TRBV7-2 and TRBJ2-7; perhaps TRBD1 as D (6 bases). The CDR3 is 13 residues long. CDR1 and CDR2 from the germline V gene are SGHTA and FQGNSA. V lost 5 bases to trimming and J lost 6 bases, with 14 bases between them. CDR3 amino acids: CASSDRLATEQYF. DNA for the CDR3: TGTGCCAGCAGCGACAGGCTAGCAACCGAGCAGTACTTC. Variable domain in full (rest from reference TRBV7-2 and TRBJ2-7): GAGVSQSPSNKVTEKGKDVELRCDPISGHTALYWYRQSLGQGLEFLIYFQGNSAPDKSGLPSDRFSAERTGGSVSTLTIQRTQQEDSAVYLCASSDRLATEQYFGPGTRLTVT.